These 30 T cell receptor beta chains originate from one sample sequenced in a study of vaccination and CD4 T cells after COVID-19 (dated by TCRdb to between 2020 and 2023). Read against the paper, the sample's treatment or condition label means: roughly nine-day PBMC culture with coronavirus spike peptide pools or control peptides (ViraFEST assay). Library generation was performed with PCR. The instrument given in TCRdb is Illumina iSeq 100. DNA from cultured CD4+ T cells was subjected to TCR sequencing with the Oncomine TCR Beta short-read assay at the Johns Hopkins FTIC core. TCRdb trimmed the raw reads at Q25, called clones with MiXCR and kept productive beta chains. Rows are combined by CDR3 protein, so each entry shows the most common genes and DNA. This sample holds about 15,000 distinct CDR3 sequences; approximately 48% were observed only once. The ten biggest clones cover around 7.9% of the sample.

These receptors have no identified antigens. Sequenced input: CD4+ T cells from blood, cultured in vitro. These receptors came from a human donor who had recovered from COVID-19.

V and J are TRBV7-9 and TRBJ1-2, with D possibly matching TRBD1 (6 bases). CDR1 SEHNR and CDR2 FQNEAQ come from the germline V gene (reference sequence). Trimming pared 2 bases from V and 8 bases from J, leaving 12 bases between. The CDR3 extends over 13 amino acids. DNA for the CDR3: TGTGCCAGCAGCTTACGGGGGGCAAGGGGCTACACCTTC. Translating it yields CASSLRGARGYTF.

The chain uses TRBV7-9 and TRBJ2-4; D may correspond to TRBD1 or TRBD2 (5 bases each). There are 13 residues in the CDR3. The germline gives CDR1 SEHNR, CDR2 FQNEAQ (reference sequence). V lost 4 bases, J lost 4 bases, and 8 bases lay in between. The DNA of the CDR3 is TGTGCCAGCAGCTGGGACGGTAAAAACATTCAGTACTTC. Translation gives CASSWDGKNIQYF. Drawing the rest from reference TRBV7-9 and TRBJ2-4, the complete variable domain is DTGVSQNPRHKITKRGQNVTFRCDPISEHNRLYWYRQTLGQGPEFLTYFQNEAQLEKSRLLSDRFSAERPKGSFSTLEIQRTEQGDSAMYLCASSWDGKNIQYFGAGTRLSVL.

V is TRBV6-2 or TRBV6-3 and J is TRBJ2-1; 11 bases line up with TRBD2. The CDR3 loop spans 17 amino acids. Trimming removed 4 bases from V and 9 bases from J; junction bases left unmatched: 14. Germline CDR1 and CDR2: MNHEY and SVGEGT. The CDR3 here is CASSFFPTSGRLGEQFF. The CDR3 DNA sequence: TGTGCCAGCAGTTTTTTCCCAACTAGCGGGAGATTGGGTGAGCAGTTCTTC.

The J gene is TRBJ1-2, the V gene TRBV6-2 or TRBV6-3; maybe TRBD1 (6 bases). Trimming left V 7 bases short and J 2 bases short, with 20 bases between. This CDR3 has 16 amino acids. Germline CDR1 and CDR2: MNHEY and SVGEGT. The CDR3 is CASTPGTRRRNYGYTF. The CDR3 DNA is TGTGCCAGCACGCCCGGGACAAGGCGGCGGAACTATGGCTACACCTTC.

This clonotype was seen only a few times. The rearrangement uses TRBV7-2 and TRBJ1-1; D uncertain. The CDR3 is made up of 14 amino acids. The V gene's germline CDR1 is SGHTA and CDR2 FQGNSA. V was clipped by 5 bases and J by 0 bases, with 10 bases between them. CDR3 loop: CASSQSNMNTEAFF. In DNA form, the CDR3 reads TGTGCCAGCAGCCAGTCAAACATGAACACTGAAGCTTTCTTT.

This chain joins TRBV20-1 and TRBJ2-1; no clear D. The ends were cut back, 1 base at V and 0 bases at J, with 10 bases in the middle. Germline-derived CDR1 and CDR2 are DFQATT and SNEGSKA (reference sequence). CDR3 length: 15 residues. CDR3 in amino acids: CSARGDPRSYNEQFF. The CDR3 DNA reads TGCAGTGCTAGAGGCGACCCCCGCTCCTACAATGAGCAGTTCTTC.

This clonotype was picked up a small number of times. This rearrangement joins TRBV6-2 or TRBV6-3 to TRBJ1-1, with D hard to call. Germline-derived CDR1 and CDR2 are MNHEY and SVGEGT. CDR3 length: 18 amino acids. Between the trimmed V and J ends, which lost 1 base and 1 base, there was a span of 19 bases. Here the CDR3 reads CASSYLIRGGFGNTEAFF. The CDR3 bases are TGTGCCAGCAGTTACTTAATCCGGGGAGGGTTCGGGAACACTGAAGCTTTCTTT.

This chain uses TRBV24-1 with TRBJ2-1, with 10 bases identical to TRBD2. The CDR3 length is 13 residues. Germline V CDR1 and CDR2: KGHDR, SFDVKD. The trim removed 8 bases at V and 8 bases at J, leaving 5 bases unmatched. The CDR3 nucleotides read TGTGCCACCAAAGCGGGAGGGATCGATGAGCAGTTCTTC. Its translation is CATKAGGIDEQFF.

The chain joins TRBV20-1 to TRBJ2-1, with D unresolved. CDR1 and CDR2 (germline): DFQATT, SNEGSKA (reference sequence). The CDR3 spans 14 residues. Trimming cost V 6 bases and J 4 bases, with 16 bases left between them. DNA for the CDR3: TGCAGTGCGGCCGGATTGCGTCGGTACAATGAGCAGTTCTTC. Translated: CSAAGLRRYNEQFF.

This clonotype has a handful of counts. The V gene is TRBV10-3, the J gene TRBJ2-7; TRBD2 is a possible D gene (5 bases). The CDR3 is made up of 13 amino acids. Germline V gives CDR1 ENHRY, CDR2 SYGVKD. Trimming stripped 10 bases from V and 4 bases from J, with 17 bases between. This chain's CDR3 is CASTTGAEYEQYF. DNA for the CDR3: TGTGCCAGCACCACCGGAGCGGAATACGAGCAGTACTTC.

This chain's CDR3 is CASSGDIGEETQYF. The CDR3, as DNA: TGTGCCAGCAGCGGGGACATTGGAGAGGAGACCCAGTACTTC. J is TRBJ2-5 and V is TRBV7-3; possible D gene TRBD1, 6 bases. V gave up 5 bases and J gave up 5 bases, with 15 bases separating them. Looked up from germline, CDR1 is SGHTA and CDR2 is FQGTGA. The CDR3 spans 14 residues.

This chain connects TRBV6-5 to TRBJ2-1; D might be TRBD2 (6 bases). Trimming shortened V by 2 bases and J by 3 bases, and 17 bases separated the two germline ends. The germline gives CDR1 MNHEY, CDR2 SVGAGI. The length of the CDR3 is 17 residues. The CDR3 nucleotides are TGTGCCAGCAGTTACGGGGGAGCCCAGACTAGCTACAATGAGCAGTTCTTC. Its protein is CASSYGGAQTSYNEQFF.

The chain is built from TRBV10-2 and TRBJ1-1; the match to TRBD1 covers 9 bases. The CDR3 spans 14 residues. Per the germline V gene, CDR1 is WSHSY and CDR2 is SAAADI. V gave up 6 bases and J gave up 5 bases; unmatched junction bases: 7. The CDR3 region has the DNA TGCGCCAGCAGGATTGACAGGGGGGGGACTGAAGCTTTCTTT. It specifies CASRIDRGGTEAFF.

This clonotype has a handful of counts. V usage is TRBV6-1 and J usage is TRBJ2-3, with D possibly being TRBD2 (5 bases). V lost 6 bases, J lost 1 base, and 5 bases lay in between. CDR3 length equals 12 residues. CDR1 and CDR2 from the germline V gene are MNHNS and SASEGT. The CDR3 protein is CASREGTDTQYF. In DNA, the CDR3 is TGTGCCAGCAGGGAGGGCACAGATACGCAGTATTTT.

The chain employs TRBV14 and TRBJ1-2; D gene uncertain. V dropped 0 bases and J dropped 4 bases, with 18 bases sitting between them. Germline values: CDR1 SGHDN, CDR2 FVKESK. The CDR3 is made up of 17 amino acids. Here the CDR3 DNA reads TGTGCCAGCAGCCAAGAAGTACGTCCGCGGGATGGCTATGGCTACACCTTC. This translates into CASSQEVRPRDGYGYTF.

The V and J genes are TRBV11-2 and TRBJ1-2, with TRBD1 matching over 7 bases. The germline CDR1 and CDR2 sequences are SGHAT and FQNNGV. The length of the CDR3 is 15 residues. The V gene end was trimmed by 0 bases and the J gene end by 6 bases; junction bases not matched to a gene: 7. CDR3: CASSLDHTGAHGYTF. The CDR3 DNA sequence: TGTGCCAGCAGCTTAGATCACACAGGGGCCCATGGCTACACCTTC.

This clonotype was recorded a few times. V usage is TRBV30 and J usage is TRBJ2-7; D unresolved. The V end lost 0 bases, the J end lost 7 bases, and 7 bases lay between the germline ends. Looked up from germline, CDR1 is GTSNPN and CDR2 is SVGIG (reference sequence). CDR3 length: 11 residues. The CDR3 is CAWSVHREQYF. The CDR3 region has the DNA TGTGCCTGGAGTGTACACCGGGAGCAGTACTTC.

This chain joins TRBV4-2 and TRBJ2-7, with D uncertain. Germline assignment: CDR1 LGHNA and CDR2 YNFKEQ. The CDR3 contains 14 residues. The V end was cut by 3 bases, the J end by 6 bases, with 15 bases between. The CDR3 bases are TGTGCCAGCAGCCAGCCGGGCGCTCGACGCGAGCAGTACTTC. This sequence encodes CASSQPGARREQYF.

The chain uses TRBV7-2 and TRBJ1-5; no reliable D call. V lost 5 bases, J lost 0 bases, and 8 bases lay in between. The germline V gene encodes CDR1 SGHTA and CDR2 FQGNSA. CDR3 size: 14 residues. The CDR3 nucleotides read TGTGCCAGCAGCGGCGAGTATAGCAATCAGCCCCAGCATTTT. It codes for CASSGEYSNQPQHF.

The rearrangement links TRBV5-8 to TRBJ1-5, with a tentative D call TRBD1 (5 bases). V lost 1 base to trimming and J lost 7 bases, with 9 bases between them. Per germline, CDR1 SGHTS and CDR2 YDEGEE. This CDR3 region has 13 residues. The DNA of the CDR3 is TGTGCCAGCAGCTTGAGACAGTCACAGCCCCAGCATTTT. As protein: CASSLRQSQPQHF.

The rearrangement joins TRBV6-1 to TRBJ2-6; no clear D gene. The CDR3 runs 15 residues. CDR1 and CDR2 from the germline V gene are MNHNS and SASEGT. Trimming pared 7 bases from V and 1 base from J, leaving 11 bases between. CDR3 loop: CASTRTGSGANVLTF. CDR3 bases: TGTGCCAGCACAAGGACCGGTTCTGGGGCCAACGTCCTGACTTTC.

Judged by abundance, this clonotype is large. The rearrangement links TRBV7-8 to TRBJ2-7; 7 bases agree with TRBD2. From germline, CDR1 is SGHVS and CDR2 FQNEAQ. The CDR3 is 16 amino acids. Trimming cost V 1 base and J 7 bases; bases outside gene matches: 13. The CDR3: CASSLGVLGGSKEQYF. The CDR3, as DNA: TGTGCCAGCAGCTTAGGGGTATTGGGCGGGAGTAAGGAGCAGTACTTC.

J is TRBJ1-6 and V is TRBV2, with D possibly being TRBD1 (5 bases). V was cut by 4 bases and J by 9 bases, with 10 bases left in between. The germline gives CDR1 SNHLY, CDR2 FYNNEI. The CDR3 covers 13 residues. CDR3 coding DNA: TGTGCCAGCAGTGCGCAGGGAGGTTCACCCCTCCACTTT. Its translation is CASSAQGGSPLHF.

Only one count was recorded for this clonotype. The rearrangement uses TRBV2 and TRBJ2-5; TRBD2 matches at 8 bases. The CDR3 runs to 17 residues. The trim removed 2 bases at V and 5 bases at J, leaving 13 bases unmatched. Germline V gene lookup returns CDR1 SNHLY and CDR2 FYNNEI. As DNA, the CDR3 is TGTGCCAGCAGTGAATCAATAGCGGGGATCCGAGGGGAGACCCAGTACTTC. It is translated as CASSESIAGIRGETQYF. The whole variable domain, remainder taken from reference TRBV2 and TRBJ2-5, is EPEVTQTPSHQVTQMGQEVILRCVPISNHLYFYWYRQILGQKVEFLVSFYNNEISEKSEIFDDQFSVERPDGSNFTLKIRSTKLEDSAMYFCASSESIAGIRGETQYFGPGTRLLVL.

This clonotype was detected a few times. The CDR3 bases are TGCAGCGTTGAAAAATGGGACGTGGGTGAAGCTTTCTTT. Amino acid sequence: CSVEKWDVGEAFF. The chain combines TRBV29-1 with TRBJ1-1; D possibly corresponds to TRBD1 (5 bases). Trimming pared 2 bases from V and 7 bases from J, leaving 14 bases between. Looked up from germline, CDR1 is SQVTM and CDR2 is ANQGSEA. This CDR3 has 13 residues.

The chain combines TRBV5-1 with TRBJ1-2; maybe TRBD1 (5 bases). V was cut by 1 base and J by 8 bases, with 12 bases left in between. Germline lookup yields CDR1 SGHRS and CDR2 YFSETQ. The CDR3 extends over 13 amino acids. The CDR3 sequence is CASSLLTEGGYTF. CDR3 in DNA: TGCGCCAGCAGCTTGTTAACCGAGGGGGGCTACACCTTC.

The CDR3 DNA is TGTGCCAGCAGTTTCTCCCGGGATTCCTACGAGCAGTACTTC. It translates to CASSFSRDSYEQYF. This chain joins TRBV27 and TRBJ2-7; a possible D gene is TRBD2 (5 bases). V lost 3 bases and J 1 base, leaving 10 bases between the germline ends. Germline CDR1 and CDR2: MNHEY and SMNVEV (reference sequence). The CDR3 runs 14 residues.

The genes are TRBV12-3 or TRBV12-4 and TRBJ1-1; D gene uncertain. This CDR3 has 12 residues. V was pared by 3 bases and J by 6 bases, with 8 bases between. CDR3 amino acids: CASSLERAEAFF. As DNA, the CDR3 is TGTGCCAGCAGTTTGGAACGAGCTGAAGCTTTCTTT.

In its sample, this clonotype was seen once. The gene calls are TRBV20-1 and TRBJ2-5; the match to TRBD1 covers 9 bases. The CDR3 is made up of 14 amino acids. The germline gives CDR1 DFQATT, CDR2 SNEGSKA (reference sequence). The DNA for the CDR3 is TGCGGACCCCGGGACAGGGCTGAGGTAGGGACCCAGTACTTC. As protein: CGPRDRAEVGTQYF.

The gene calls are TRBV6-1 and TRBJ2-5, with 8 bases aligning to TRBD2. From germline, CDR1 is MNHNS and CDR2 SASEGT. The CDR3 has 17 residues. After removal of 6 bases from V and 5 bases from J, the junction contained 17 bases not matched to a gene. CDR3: CASSESPQREISETQYF. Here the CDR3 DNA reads TGTGCCAGCAGCGAGTCGCCCCAGCGGGAGATAAGTGAGACCCAGTACTTC.